Listed below are T cell receptor beta chains from one sample, sequenced in a study of regulatory T cells in long-lasting Graves disease. TCRdb recomputed calls from the multiplex PCR reads with MiXCR, one row per CDR3 protein. The top ten clones hold about 40% of a sample with hundreds of thousands of distinct CDR3 sequences, 30% of them seen once. The sequences come from peripheral blood mononuclear cells (PBMCs), collected when the disease was refractory, from a patient treated with antithyroid drugs. The receptors were sampled from a female donor with Graves disease. CDR3s include the opening cysteine and the closing phenylalanine or tryptophan. D genes are given only for firm matches. Clone size is not always given. Where it is, it says once, few, many or a class for expanded clones.

CDR3aa	CDR3nt	j_gene	abundance	v_gene	d_gene
CASRFGQEGIAEQYF	TGTGCCAGCAGATTTGGACAGGAGGGCATTGCGGAGCAGTACTTC	TRBJ2-7	many	TRBV12-3/TRBV12-4	NA
CSARERNTEAFF	TGCAGTGCTAGGGAAAGAAACACTGAAGCTTTCTTT	TRBJ1-1	NA	TRBV20-1	NA
CASSMVSGNTIYF	TGTGCCAGCAGTATGGTGTCTGGAAACACCATATATTTT	TRBJ1-3	NA	TRBV12-3/TRBV12-4	NA
CASSLAVGPITGELFF	TGCGCCAGCAGCTTGGCGGTGGGGCCGATCACCGGGGAGCTGTTTTTT	TRBJ2-2	few	TRBV5-1	NA
CASSLQPAGVYETQYF	TGTGCCAGCAGCTTACAGCCAGCGGGAGTGTATGAGACCCAGTACTTC	TRBJ2-5	many	TRBV11-2	TRBD2
CASLLRDRGDTGELFF	TGTGCCAGCCTTCTGAGGGACAGGGGGGACACCGGGGAGCTGTTTTTT	TRBJ2-2	NA	TRBV6-1	TRBD1
CASSFHGMNTEAFF	TGTGCCAGCAGTTTTCACGGCATGAACACTGAAGCTTTCTTT	TRBJ1-1	many	TRBV28	NA
CASSQNSRGYTF	TGTGCCAGCAGCCAAAACTCCCGCGGCTACACCTTC	TRBJ1-2	NA	TRBV3-1	NA
CASSQVDGSMDYGYTF	TGTGCCAGCAGCCAAGTGGACGGGAGTATGGACTATGGCTACACCTTC	TRBJ1-2	many	TRBV4-2	NA
CASSLLRTGGYEQYF	TGTGCCAGCAGCTTACTCAGGACAGGGGGCTACGAGCAGTACTTC	TRBJ2-7	NA	TRBV7-9	TRBD1
CASSFGTSGRASYEQYF	TGTGCCAGCAGTTTTGGGACTAGCGGGAGGGCCTCCTACGAGCAGTACTTC	TRBJ2-7	NA	TRBV27	TRBD2
CASSEDPRGSYGYTF	TGTGCCAGCAGTGAAGACCCCAGGGGAAGCTATGGCTACACCTTC	TRBJ1-2	many	TRBV6-1	NA
CASSTTRGGNNYGYTF	TGCGCCAGCAGTACCACAAGGGGGGGAAATAACTATGGCTACACCTTC	TRBJ1-2	NA	TRBV4-1	NA
CASSYRDWNSYEQYF	TGTGCCAGCAGTTACCGGGACTGGAACTCCTACGAGCAGTACTTC	TRBJ2-7	NA	TRBV6-9	NA
CASSPVRAGYTF	TGTGCCAGCTCACCAGTCAGGGCCGGCTACACCTTC	TRBJ1-2	few	TRBV18	NA
CASSTGHNNSPLHF	TGTGCCAGTAGTACCGGACATAATAATTCACCCCTCCACTTT	TRBJ1-6	NA	TRBV19	NA
CASSTTGSLNEKLFF	TGTGCCAGCAGCACCACAGGGTCCCTCAATGAAAAACTGTTTTTT	TRBJ1-4	NA	TRBV7-9	NA
CSAWEGRQPQHF	TGCAGTGCATGGGAGGGGCGTCAGCCCCAGCATTTT	TRBJ1-5	few	TRBV20-1	NA
CASSYALAGGLTEAFF	TGTGCCAGCAGTTACGCGCTGGCTGGGGGGCTCACTGAAGCTTTCTTT	TRBJ1-1	NA	TRBV6-2/TRBV6-3	NA
CSVEEMKGARETQYF	TGCAGCGTTGAAGAGATGAAAGGGGCCCGGGAGACCCAGTACTTC	TRBJ2-5	NA	TRBV29-1	NA
CASSPGTSVNYEQYF	TGTGCCAGCAGTCCAGGGACTAGCGTTAACTACGAGCAGTACTTC	TRBJ2-7	NA	TRBV28	TRBD2
CASTGDGNQETQYF	TGTGCCAGCACCGGCGACGGGAACCAAGAGACCCAGTACTTC	TRBJ2-5	many	TRBV2	NA
CSASPPQVLYETQYF	TGCAGTGCTAGCCCACCACAAGTGTTGTACGAGACCCAGTACTTC	TRBJ2-5	NA	TRBV20-1	NA
CASSTRNYGYTF	TGTGCCAGCAGTACACGGAACTATGGCTACACCTTC	TRBJ1-2	few	TRBV25-1	NA
CSARRGGSGGRDIQYF	TGCAGTGCTAGAAGGGGCGGGAGTGGAGGGAGGGACATTCAGTACTTC	TRBJ2-4	NA	TRBV20-1	TRBD2
CASSSGTATGELFF	TGTGCCAGCAGTTCAGGGACAGCCACCGGGGAGCTGTTTTTT	TRBJ2-2	many	TRBV12-3/TRBV12-4	TRBD1
CASRQGTFGGYTF	TGTGCCAGCAGACAGGGGACATTCGGTGGCTACACCTTC	TRBJ1-2	NA	TRBV6-1	TRBD1
CASSPQFSDRERRETQYF	TGTGCCAGCAGTCCTCAATTTTCGGACAGGGAAAGGCGGGAGACCCAGTACTTC	TRBJ2-5	many	TRBV12-3/TRBV12-4	TRBD1
CSVDPSGLGYTF	TGCAGCGTTGATCCGAGTGGTTTAGGCTACACCTTC	TRBJ1-2	few	TRBV29-1	NA
CASSVGDGSEKLFF	TGTGCCAGCAGCGTAGGGGATGGAAGTGAAAAACTGTTTTTT	TRBJ1-4	NA	TRBV9	NA
CASSYSWAGPSNYGYTF	TGTGCCAGCAGTTACTCCTGGGCAGGGCCCTCTAACTATGGCTACACCTTC	TRBJ1-2	NA	TRBV6-5	NA
CASSSLGRDYGYTF	TGTGCCAGCAGCTCTCTGGGACGGGACTATGGCTACACCTTC	TRBJ1-2	many	TRBV12-3/TRBV12-4	NA
CASSARTVVNEKLFF	TGTGCCAGCAGCGCAAGGACCGTGGTTAATGAAAAACTGTTTTTT	TRBJ1-4	NA	TRBV3-1	NA
CSAGSGTEKETQYF	TGCAGTGCTGGATCCGGGACAGAGAAAGAGACCCAGTACTTC	TRBJ2-5	few	TRBV20-1	TRBD1
CASGESRGNQPQHF	TGTGCCAGCGGTGAATCCAGGGGCAATCAGCCCCAGCATTTT	TRBJ1-5	NA	TRBV2	NA
CASRSHRIEQYF	TGTGCCAGCAGGTCCCACAGGATCGAGCAGTACTTC	TRBJ2-7	NA	TRBV6-1	NA
CASSVRRGAEAFF	TGCGCCAGCAGTGTGCGCAGGGGCGCTGAAGCTTTCTTT	TRBJ1-1	many	TRBV10-1	NA
CAWGWRGNTEAFF	TGTGCCTGGGGTTGGAGGGGGAACACTGAAGCTTTCTTT	TRBJ1-1	NA	TRBV30	NA
CASSNPSGISYEQYF	TGTGCCAGCAGTAACCCTAGCGGGATCTCCTACGAGCAGTACTTC	TRBJ2-7	NA	TRBV6-1	TRBD2
CAWSPSVEQYF	TGTGCCTGGAGTCCCTCAGTCGAGCAGTACTTC	TRBJ2-7	few	TRBV30	NA
CASSLALAADEQFF	TGCGCCAGCAGCTTGGCCCTAGCGGCAGATGAGCAGTTCTTC	TRBJ2-1	NA	TRBV5-1	TRBD2
CASSIAGLAGGSYEQYF	TGTGCCAGTAGTATTGCAGGACTAGCGGGAGGTTCCTACGAGCAGTACTTC	TRBJ2-7	NA	TRBV19	TRBD2
CASRSDSRNQPQHF	TGTGCCAGCAGATCGGACTCTCGCAATCAGCCCCAGCATTTT	TRBJ1-5	NA	TRBV28	NA
CASSLEGQGANNLPLHF	TGCGCCAGCAGCTTGGAGGGACAGGGAGCGAACAATTTACCCCTCCACTTT	TRBJ1-6	NA	TRBV5-1	TRBD1
CASRPLGTVFSNPRDEQYF	TGTGCCAGCAGACCCCTGGGGACAGTTTTTTCCAATCCACGCGACGAGCAGTACTTC	TRBJ2-7	few	TRBV6-1	TRBD1
CASSLTGSREKLFF	TGCGCCAGCAGCCTGACAGGGAGTCGGGAAAAACTGTTTTTT	TRBJ1-4	NA	TRBV5-1	TRBD1